Below, one TCR beta chain is given with its context. Its antigen remains unidentified. This specimen belongs to a study of blood T cells in healthy people across ages. Study-wide results and caveats: A roughly linear age-dependent decrease characterized TCR beta diversity per million T cells.

V lost 6 bases, J lost 4 bases, and 15 bases lay in between. The CDR3 runs 13 residues. Germline V gene sequence: CDR1 SQVTM, CDR2 ANQGSEA. Combining a sample-barcoded 5' primer with a J-beta primer mix, a second PCR ran for about 7 to 11 cycles. Each cDNA molecule carried a tag from a template-switch adaptor that contained 12 random nucleotides. TCRdb re-analysed the 5' RACE reads in MiXCR, keeping a single row per CDR3 protein. The sample has around 1,000,000 distinct CDR3 sequences, under 30% seen once. Another study also made use of these data, one on T cells of mothers and their children.

This TCR came from a girl aged 2 to 9 in good health. The chain has TRBV29-1 and TRBJ2-5; TRBD2 might be the D (6 bases). Sequences were obtained from blood. CDR3 DNA: TGCAGCGTATCCTCGATCGGGAGAGAGACCCAGTACTTC. As protein: CSVSSIGRETQYF.